This T cell receptor beta chain was found in a study of cytomegalovirus exposure and HLA in healthy donors. The primer mix had 60 Vbeta and 13 Jbeta primers. Generated by immunoSEQ multiplex PCR, the TCRdb table keeps only in-frame clones and is missing some. The table includes about 100,000 clones, 75% to 85% detected once. Notes on the study in general: Within a later analysis, the majority of CMV-associated TCR beta chains appeared HLA-restricted.

The CDR3 loop spans 15 amino acids. V was trimmed by 5 bases and J by 5 bases, leaving 13 bases between them. CDR1 is KGHSH and CDR2 is LQKENI in the germline V gene. Details on this clone: Antigen: not known.

This TCR was sampled from a female donor in good health and CMV-seropositive. Source material: PBMCs. V usage is TRBV18 and J usage is TRBJ1-6; no firm D call. CDR3 residues: CASSSGDPHNSPLHF. In nucleotides, the CDR3 is TGTGCCAGCTCATCGGGAGACCCCCATAATTCACCCCTCCACTTT.